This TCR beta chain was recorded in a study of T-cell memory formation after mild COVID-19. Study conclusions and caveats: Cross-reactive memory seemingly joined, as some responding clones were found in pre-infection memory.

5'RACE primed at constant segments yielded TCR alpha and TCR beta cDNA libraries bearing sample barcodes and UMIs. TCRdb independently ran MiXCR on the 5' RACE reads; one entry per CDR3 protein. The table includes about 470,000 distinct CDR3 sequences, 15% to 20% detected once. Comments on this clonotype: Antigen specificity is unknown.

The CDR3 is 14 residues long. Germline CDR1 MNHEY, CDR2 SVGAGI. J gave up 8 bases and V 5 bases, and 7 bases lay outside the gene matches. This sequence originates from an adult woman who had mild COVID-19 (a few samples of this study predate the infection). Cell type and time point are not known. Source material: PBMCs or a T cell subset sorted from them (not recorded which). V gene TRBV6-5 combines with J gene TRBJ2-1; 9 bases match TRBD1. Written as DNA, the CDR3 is TGTGCCAGCAGTCTCTACAGGGGGCCGGATGAGCAGTTCTTC. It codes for CASSLYRGPDEQFF.